This T cell receptor (beta chain) was recovered during a study of monozygotic twins with inflammatory bowel disease. Donors each gave more than 2 ml of blood. After skipping T cell sorting, the authors isolated total RNA from whole blood. Total RNA, at 3,000 to 4,000 ng, went into every TCR library. Via template switching, UMIs carrying a 6-nucleotide sample barcode were introduced. TCRdb re-called the 5' RACE reads; every CDR3 protein appears as one record, without DNA. The listing contains 350,000 to 550,000 distinct CDR3 sequences. The CDR3 sequence is 11 residues long. The sequence derives from a human donor with ulcerative colitis or Crohn's disease, or a healthy co-twin of an affected twin (not recorded which). The chain joins TRBV12-3 or TRBV12-4 to TRBJ2-1. The sequencing input was blood. CDR3 protein: CASSTHNEQFF.